The clone carrying this T cell receptor (beta chain) was recorded at least ten times. The antigen is not known. Building the TCR beta libraries relied on iRepertoire HTBI primers, and CDR3 regions underwent Arm-PCR. In the study's own analysis: Samples collectively showed fewer than 80 TRBV and approximately 15 TRBJ segments. TCRdb called the multiplex PCR reads again in MiXCR, with one record for every CDR3 protein. None of the V and J calls come from the authors' own analysis; TCRdb made them. Here the sample spans a few hundred thousand distinct CDR3 sequences, 13% to 15% being singletons. V lost 0 bases and J lost 0, with 9 bases in between. The CDR3 runs 16 residues. Time point noted: newly diagnosed GD, antithyroid drugs for less than 3 months. PBMC-extracted RNA yielded the TCR library. The EDTA tubes were filled with about 9 milliliters of drawn peripheral blood. This sample was taken from a study of regulatory T cells in long-lasting Graves disease. Study outcomes and limitations: Persistent disease was characterized by preferential usage of TRBV28, TRBJ1-2 and TRBJ2-5.

The same sample was also used in a study of T cells in Graves' hyperthyroidism and ophthalmopathy. That work contributes: The hyperthyroidism patients had all been newly diagnosed, and their disease duration was under 2 months. Their ages ranged from 18 to 65 years.

V usage is TRBV12-3 or TRBV12-4 and J usage is TRBJ1-3, with D perhaps matching TRBD1 (5 bases). This receptor was taken from a woman in her forties or fifties with Graves disease. Sequenced material: peripheral blood mononuclear cells (PBMCs), taken at new diagnosis, from a patient treated with antithyroid drugs. The CDR3 DNA reads as TGTGCCAGCAGTTTAGCGGGACCGAACTCTGGAAACACCATATATTTT. Translating it yields CASSLAGPNSGNTIYF.